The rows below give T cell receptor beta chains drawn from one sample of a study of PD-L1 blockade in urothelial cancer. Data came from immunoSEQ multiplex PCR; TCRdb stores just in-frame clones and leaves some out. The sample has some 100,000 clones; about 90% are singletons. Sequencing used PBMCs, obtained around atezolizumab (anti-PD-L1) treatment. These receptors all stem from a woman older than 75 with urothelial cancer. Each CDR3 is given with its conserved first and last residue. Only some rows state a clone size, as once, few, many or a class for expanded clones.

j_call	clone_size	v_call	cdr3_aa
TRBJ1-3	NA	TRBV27	CASSLSNRAGYTIYF
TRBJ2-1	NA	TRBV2	CASRLGTVGPYNEQFF
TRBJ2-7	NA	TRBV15	CATSTDLADPQYF
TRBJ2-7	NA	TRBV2	CASSEGDTTQYF
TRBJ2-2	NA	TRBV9	CASTKEVSNTGELFF
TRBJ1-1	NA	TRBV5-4	CASSGTGARDTEAFF
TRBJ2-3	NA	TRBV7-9	CASSPTTPGTSGTDTQYF
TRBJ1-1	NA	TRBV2	CASKMQTGVRTEAFF
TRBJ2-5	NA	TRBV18	CASSPFTTGETQYF
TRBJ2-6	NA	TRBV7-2	CASRTSVGQGSGANVLTF
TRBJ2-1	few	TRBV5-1	CASSYSGTSGYNEQFF
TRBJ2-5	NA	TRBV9	CASSPPPAGRRQETQYF
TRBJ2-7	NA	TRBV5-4	CASQARAGDFEQYF
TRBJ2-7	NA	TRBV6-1	CASIPREGAGEQYF
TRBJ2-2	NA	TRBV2	CASSAKPGLKNTGELFF
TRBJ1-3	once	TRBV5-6	CASSFWTGISGGNTIYF
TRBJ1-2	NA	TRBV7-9	CASSFSGTGNHGYTF
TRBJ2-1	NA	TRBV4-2	CASSQDRTSSSYNEQFF
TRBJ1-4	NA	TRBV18	CASSPRGGKDEKLFF
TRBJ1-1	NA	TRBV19	CASSITQGLGEAFF
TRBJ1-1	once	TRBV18	CASSPQEAGRNYEAFF
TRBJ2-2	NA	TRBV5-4	CAAGSGGGELFF
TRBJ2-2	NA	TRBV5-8	CASRLGRTNTGELFF
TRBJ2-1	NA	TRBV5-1	CASSPGSARTYNEQFF
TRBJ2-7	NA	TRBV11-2	CASTPANGYEQYF
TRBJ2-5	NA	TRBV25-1	CASSEHTHSTREGTQYF
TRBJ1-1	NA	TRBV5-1	CASTRLGGRTEAFF
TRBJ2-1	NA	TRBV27	CASSSLGLEQFF
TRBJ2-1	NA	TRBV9	CASSVEIGGPSSGSGDEQFF
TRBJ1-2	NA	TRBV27	CASSLQGVGYTF
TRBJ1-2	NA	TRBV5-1	CASSSTGDNYGYTF
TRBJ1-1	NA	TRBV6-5	CASSYARGSGTEAFF
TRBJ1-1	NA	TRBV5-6	CASSLYFPGNTEAFF
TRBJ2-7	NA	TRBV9	CASSEGQGPFSYEQYF
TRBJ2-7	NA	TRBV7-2	CASSVPPSSGTAHPHEQYF
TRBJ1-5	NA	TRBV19	CASSVRTYSNQPQHF
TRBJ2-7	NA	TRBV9	CASSVRDRERDEQYF
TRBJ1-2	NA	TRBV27	CASQGRESYGYTF
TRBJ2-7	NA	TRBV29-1	CSVGVGTGSYEQYF
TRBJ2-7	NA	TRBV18	CASSPRGRPPYEQYF
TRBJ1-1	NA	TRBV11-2	CASSLEAGPWATEAFF
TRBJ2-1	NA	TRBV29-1	CSVSFSGTGNEQFF
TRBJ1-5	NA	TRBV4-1	CASSQDRGTGFQPQHF
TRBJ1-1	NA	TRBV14	CASSQDQGRIHTEAFF
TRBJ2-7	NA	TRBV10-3	CAISTSDRYEQYF
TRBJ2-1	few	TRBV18	CASSPQQGGEQFF
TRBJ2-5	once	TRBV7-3	CASSLVGTRETQYF
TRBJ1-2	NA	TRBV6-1	CASRIQGPYGYTF
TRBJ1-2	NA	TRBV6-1	CASRGGSYGYTF
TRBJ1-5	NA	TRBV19	CASSKTGQGVNQPQHF
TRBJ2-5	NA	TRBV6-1	CASSERGTGRGETQYF
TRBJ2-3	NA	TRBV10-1	CASSGPLQANVSTDTQYF
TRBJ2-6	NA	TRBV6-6	CASSRSPGANVLTF